The clone carrying this TCR beta chain was seen more than once but under ten times. In TCRdb, the RT-PCR reads were re-called with MiXCR into one record per CDR3 protein. The profile shows about 700,000 distinct CDR3 sequences, 14% of them singletons. The source material was memory CD4+ T cells from blood. This TCR was recovered from a female donor in good health, serving as a healthy control.

DNA of the CDR3: TGTGCCAGCAGTGACAGGGGACCCGGGGCCAACGTCCTGACTTTC. Encoded protein: CASSDRGPGANVLTF. V is TRBV6-1 and J is TRBJ2-6, with a weak D call TRBD1 (6 bases). Trimming pared 3 bases from V and 4 bases from J, leaving 10 bases between. Germline V gives CDR1 MNHNS, CDR2 SASEGT. This CDR3 spans 15 amino acids.